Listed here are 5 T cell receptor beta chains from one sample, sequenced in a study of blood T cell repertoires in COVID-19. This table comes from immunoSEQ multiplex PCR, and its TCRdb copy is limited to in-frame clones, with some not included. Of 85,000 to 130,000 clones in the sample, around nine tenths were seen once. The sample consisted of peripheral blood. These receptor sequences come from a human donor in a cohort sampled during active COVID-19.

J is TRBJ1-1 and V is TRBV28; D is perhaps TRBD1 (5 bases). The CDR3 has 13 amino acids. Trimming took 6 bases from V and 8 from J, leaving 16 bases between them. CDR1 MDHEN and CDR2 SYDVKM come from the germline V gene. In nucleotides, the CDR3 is TGTGCCAGCAGGTTGGGGGGACGCCAGGAAGCTTTCTTT. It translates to CASRLGGRQEAFF.

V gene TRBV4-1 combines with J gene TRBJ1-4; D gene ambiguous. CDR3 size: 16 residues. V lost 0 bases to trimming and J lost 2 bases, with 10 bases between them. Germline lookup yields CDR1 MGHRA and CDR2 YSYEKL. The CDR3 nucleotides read TGCGCCAGCAGCCAAGATTCGGTCGTTACTAATGAAAAACTGTTTTTT. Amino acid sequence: CASSQDSVVTNEKLFF.

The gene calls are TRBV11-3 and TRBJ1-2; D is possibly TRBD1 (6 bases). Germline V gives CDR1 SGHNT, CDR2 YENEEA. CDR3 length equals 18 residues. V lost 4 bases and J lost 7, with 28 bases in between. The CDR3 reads CASSSGPGVAGDIRGYTF. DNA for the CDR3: TGTGCCAGCAGCTCCGGTCCCGGTGTGGCAGGGGATATTCGTGGCTACACCTTC.

The DNA of the CDR3 is TGCAGCGTTGCAAACAAGACTAATCAGCCCCAGCATTTT. Amino acids: CSVANKTNQPQHF. The rearrangement links TRBV29-1 to TRBJ1-5; no clear D gene. Germline values: CDR1 SQVTM, CDR2 ANQGSEA. V gave up 4 bases and J gave up 4 bases, with 11 bases separating them. The CDR3 extends over 13 amino acids. Combining the CDR3 with reference TRBV29-1 and TRBJ1-5 gives the whole variable domain SAVISQKPSRDICQRGTSLTIQCQVDSQVTMMFWYRQQPGQSLTLIATANQGSEATYESGFVIDKFPISRPNLTFSTLTVSNMSPEDSSIYLCSVANKTNQPQHFGDGTRLSIL.

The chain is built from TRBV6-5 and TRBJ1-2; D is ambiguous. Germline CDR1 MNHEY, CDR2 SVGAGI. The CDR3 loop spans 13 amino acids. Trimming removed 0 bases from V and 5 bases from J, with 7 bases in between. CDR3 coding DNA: TGTGCCAGCAGTTACTCGCCGGTTTATGGCTACACCTTC. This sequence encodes CASSYSPVYGYTF.